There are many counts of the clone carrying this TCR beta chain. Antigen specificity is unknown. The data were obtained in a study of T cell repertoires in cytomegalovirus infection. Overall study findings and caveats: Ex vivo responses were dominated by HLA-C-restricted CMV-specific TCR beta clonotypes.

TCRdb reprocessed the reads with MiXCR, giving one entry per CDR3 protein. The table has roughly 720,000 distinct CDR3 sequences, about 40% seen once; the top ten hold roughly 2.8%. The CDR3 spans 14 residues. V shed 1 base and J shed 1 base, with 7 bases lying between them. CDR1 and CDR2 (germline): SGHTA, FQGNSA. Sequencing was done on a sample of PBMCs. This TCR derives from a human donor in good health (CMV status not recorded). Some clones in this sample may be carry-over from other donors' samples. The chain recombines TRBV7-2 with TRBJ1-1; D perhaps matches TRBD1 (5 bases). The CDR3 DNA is TGTGCCAGCAGCTTAGACGGGGGGAACACTGAAGCTTTCTTT. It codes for CASSLDGGNTEAFF.